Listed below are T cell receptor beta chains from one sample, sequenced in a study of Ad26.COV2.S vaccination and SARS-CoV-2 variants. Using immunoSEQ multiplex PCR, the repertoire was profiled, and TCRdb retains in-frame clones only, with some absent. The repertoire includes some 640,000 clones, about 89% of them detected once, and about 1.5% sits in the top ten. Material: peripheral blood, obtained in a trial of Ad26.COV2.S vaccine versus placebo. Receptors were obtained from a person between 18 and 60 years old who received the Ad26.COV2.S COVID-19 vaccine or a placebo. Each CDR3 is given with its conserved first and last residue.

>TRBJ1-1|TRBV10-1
CASSSREAGYTEAFF
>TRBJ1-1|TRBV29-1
CSVEGSATEAFF
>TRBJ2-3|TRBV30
CAWRGGMADTQYF
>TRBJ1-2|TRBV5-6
CASSLAGQNNYGYTF
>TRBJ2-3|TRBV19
CASTMMGSGRTDTQYF
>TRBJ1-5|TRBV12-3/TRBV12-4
CASSGTGNQPQHF
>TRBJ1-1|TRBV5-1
CASSLGTGGNTEAFF
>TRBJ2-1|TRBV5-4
CASSLGGTSPYNEQFF
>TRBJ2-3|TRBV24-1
CATSDVLAGATDTQYF
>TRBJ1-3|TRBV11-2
CASERDRGNTIYF
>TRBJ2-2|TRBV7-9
CASSPRGGEDGELFF
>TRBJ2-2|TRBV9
CASSPRESVTGELFF
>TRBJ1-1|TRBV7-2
CASSLTPGGRTEAFF
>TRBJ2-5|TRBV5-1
CASSASGNQETQYF
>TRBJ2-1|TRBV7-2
CASSSTDHNEQFF
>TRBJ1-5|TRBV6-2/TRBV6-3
CASSPGQGFKSQPQHF
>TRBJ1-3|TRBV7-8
CASRVGGTGNTIYF
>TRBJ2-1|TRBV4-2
CASSQGGTSYNEQFF
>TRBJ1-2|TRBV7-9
CASSLPGRNYGYTF
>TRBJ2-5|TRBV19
CASSIKAGTYQETQYF
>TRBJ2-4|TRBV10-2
CASLMGQGRTKNIQYF
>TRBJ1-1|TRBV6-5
CASSLDRGNPGAFF
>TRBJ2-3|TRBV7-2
CASREGLAASTDTQYF
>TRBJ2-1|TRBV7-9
CASSLASLYNEQFF
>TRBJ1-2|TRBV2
CAARQGIKDGYTF
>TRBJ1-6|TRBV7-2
CASRLYRDTYNSPLHF
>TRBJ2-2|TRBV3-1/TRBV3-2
CASSRQGNTGELFF
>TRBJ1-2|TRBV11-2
CASSLVRGQGNYGYTF
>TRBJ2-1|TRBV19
CASGTLGHEQFF
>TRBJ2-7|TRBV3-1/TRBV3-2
CASSRLAGLYEQYF
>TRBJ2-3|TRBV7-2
CASSSLAPSTDTQYF
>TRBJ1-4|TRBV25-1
CASSELRASNEKLFF
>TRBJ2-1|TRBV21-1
CASRGTKYNEQFF